This T cell receptor beta chain was identified in a study of T-cell reconstitution after alpha-beta-depleted transplantation in children. General study points: Two months or so post-transplant, alpha-beta T cells reportedly derived from several hundred expanded graft clones. Among T cells one year after transplant, newly produced cells accounted for most counts and diversity.

Construction of the TCRbeta library involved unique molecular identifiers. TCRdb reanalysed the PCR reads using MiXCR and keeps one entry per CDR3 protein. This table has about 590,000 distinct CDR3 sequences, roughly 13% appearing once. J was trimmed by 0 bases and V by 7 bases; bases with no gene match: 7. The germline CDR1 and CDR2 sequences are SQVTM and ANQGSEA. The CDR3 is 14 residues long. This clonotype has a count of ten or more. The antigen is unknown. The chain employs TRBV29-1 and TRBJ2-7, with 9 bases aligning to TRBD1. The sample here was PBMCs, mostly from graft donor cells, taken 360 days after TCRalphabeta/CD19-depleted stem cell transplant. The sequence came from a male patient between 5 and 17 years old who had a stem cell transplant for acute myeloid leukemia, so the T cells may come from the graft donor. The CDR3 sequence: CSASGTGSSYEQYF. Here the CDR3 DNA reads TGCAGCGCTTCCGGGACAGGGAGCTCCTACGAGCAGTACTTC.